This T cell receptor (beta chain) stems from a study of T cells after yellow fever vaccination. Across the whole study: Fractions containing few cells were prepared with SMART-Seq v4 Ultra Low Input. Findings of the study overall: Abundant contaminating clonotypes from the bulk population could appear in FACS-sorted repertoires.

TCR cDNA, made by 5'RACE template switching, carried an added universal primer site and UMIs. TCRdb fed the 5' RACE reads into MiXCR, producing one record per CDR3 protein. This sample carries around 300,000 distinct CDR3 sequences, around 4.4% of them seen once, and the ten largest clones take just under 20%. With respect to this clonotype: Its antigen remains unidentified.

The CDR3 consists of 22 residues. CDR1 is SNHLY, CDR2 FYNNEI, per germline. J gave up 6 bases and V 6 bases, and 25 bases lay outside the gene matches. The chain links TRBV2 to TRBJ2-2, with 13 bases identical to TRBD2. The specimen was PBMCs, collected 15 days after the yellow fever booster vaccination. This clonotype originated in a young man who received the YFV17D yellow fever vaccine. CDR3 bases: TGTGCCAGCAGGGGACCGACCCAAGAACCACTAGCGGGGGGGCCGGCGGCCGGGGAGCTGTTTTTT. This codes for CASRGPTQEPLAGGPAAGELFF. Looking up the rest from reference TRBV2 and TRBJ2-2 gives the full variable domain: EPEVTQTPSHQVTQMGQEVILRCVPISNHLYFYWYRQILGQKVEFLVSFYNNEISEKSEIFDDQFSVERPDGSNFTLKIRSTKLEDSAMYFCASRGPTQEPLAGGPAAGELFFGEGSRLTVL.